Sequencing of this TCR beta chain was carried out in a study of OX40 agonist ivuxolimab in advanced cancers. Notes on the research overall: Ivuxolimab was an agonistic, fully human IgG2 monoclonal antibody directed against OX40 (CD134), a costimulatory receptor. Intravenous ivuxolimab was administered to patients every 2 weeks at six dose levels: 0.01, 0.1, 0.3, 1.5, 3 and 10 mg/kg. Among the roughly 50 dose-escalation patients, approximately 20 had hepatocellular carcinoma, around 15 melanoma, 9 renal cell carcinoma and 9 head and neck cancer. In the dose-escalation cohort, about four fifths of patients were male, and the mean age was around 65 years with a range of roughly 23 to 79. Prior anti-PD-1, anti-PD-L1 or anti-CTLA-4 therapy was permitted, and 35% to 40% of dose-escalation patients had received checkpoint inhibitors. Partial responses were achieved by three dose-escalation patients, of whom one had hepatocellular carcinoma and two had cutaneous melanoma. The point of sequencing TCRbeta in the periphery was to test whether ivuxolimab changed TCR sequence diversity and drove clonal T-cell expansion. The paper covers the monotherapy dose-escalation part of the phase I ivuxolimab trial, which included N ≈ 54 patients.

Patients with a history of autoimmune disease or receiving systemic immunosuppression were excluded from the trial. Peripheral blood for TCR sequencing was drawn from every dose cohort at baseline, at cycle 4 day 1 and at cycle 7 day 1. Samples came from an open-label, multicenter, first-in-human phase I dose-escalation trial of ivuxolimab. Adults with locally advanced or metastatic head and neck squamous cell, hepatocellular, melanoma or renal cell carcinoma were enrolled in the trial. CD4+ and CD8+ T cells were sorted separately from peripheral blood before TCR sequencing. About this clone: The antigen it binds to is not known. One base away there is no much larger clone; base qualities are not given.

For sequencing of the TCRbeta CDR3 region, genomic DNA was extracted from the sorted cells. The immunoSEQ Assay was used for sequencing of TCRbeta CDR3 regions. Imported from immuneACCESS, the table was reduced by TCRdb to in-frame sequences with V and J called. These copies leave out some clones; in studies compared against another copy, an unresolved V gene accounts for under half, and the cause of the remainder is not known. This sample lists tens of thousands of clones; roughly nine tenths were detected once. The ten largest clones represent about 4% of the sample. For CDR1 and CDR2, the germline V gene lists SGHTA and FQGNSA. Measured from the cysteine to the phenylalanine, the CDR3 is 16 residues long. Only the CDR3 region is kept as DNA, spanning 48 bases read in frame from base 1. V loses 0 bases at its end and J loses 0 bases; junction bases beyond the gene matches: 2. Study-wide findings and limitations: Antigen specificity was not determined for the clonally expanded peripheral T cells. At doses of 0.1 to 3.0 mg/kg, clonal expansion of both CD4+ and CD8+ blood T cells was observed from baseline to week 6. Low levels of normalized T-cell clonal expansion were also seen in some nonresponding patients. Partial responders in the 0.1-3.0 mg/kg groups had among the lowest normalized peripheral clonal expansion, especially among CD8+ T cells. After ivuxolimab, CD8+ T cells had more expanded clones than CD4+ T cells on average.

This sequence was found in an adult with an advanced solid tumor such as melanoma, head and neck, liver or kidney cancer. The V gene is TRBV7-2 and the J gene is TRBJ2-1; 7 bases in the middle match TRBD1. Sample: CD4+ or CD8+ T cells sorted from blood, taken in a trial of the OX40 agonist ivuxolimab. The CDR3: CASSLAGTASYNEQFF. In nucleotide form, the sequence is TGTGCCAGCAGCTTAGCAGGGACAGCCTCCTACAATGAGCAGTTCTTC.